The 14 T cell receptor beta chains listed next were all sequenced from one sample in a study of blood T cells in healthy people across ages. Primed by a sample-barcoded 5' primer and a J-beta primer mix, a second PCR proceeded for about 7 to 11 cycles. MiXCR, applied by TCRdb to the 5' RACE reads, yields one record per CDR3 protein. The sample yields hundreds of thousands of distinct CDR3 sequences, 20% to 25% seen once. The sample consisted of blood. The receptors were gathered from an older man in good health.

This clonotype was recorded at least ten times. Germline is not matched at one junction end, which may reflect a read error. The chain couples TRBV3-1 to TRBJ2-5, with D possibly being TRBD2 (5 bases). CDR1 and CDR2 (germline): LGHDT, YNNKEL (reference sequence). The CDR3 has 10 residues. DNA for the CDR3: TGCTCCAGCGGAGAAGAGACCCAGTACTTC. Amino acid sequence: CSSGEETQYF.

This clonotype was seen a few times. The chain is built from TRBV6-5 and TRBJ1-5; unclear D gene. V lost 9 bases and J lost 3, with 15 bases in between. The CDR3 is made up of 14 amino acids. Germline assignment: CDR1 MNHEY and CDR2 SVGAGI. In DNA form, the CDR3 reads TGTGCCAGGAGCGAAGAGTCTAACAATCAGCCCCAGCATTTT. Amino acids: CARSEESNNQPQHF.

This clonotype was seen a handful of times. The rearrangement links TRBV6-5 to TRBJ2-3, with 10 bases identical to TRBD1. The CDR3 has 17 amino acids. The ends lost 0 bases at V and 6 bases at J; junction bases unmatched: 9. The germline V gene encodes CDR1 MNHEY and CDR2 SVGAGI. The CDR3 here is CASSYSGQGTGGDTQYF. CDR3 sequence (DNA): TGTGCCAGCAGTTACTCGGGACAGGGGACGGGAGGGGATACGCAGTATTTT.

The gene calls are TRBV28 and TRBJ2-6; D gene unclear. The CDR3 loop spans 15 amino acids. V lost 5 bases and J lost 0, with 8 bases in between. Per the germline V gene, CDR1 is MDHEN and CDR2 is SYDVKM. CDR3 sequence (DNA): TGTGCCAGCAGTGCTCTGGGCTCTGGGGCCAACGTCCTGACTTTC. Protein sequence: CASSALGSGANVLTF.

This chain connects TRBV5-4 to TRBJ2-3, with 7 bases matching TRBD1. V trimming: 3 bases; J trimming: 4 bases; junction bases outside the gene matches: 5. Germline V gene lookup returns CDR1 SGHNT and CDR2 YYREEE (reference sequence). The CDR3 totals 14 residues. The CDR3 bases are TGTGCCAGCAGCTCAGAAACAGGGGCAGATACGCAGTATTTT. The encoded protein is CASSSETGADTQYF.

This chain connects TRBV28 to TRBJ2-1; D is perhaps TRBD1 (5 bases). The DNA matches TRBJ2-5 better at its end, which makes the J call doubtful. Germline assignment: CDR1 MDHEN and CDR2 SYDVKM. This CDR3 region has 15 residues. This CDR3 is CASSPGWAGKETQYF. The DNA of the CDR3 is TGTGCCAGCAGCCCTGGGTGGGCAGGGAAAGAGACCCAGTACTTC.

The CDR3 loop is CASSLNSFNYGYTF. Here the CDR3 DNA reads TGTGCCAGCAGTTTAAACAGCTTTAACTATGGCTACACCTTC. The chain employs TRBV27 and TRBJ1-2; D gene ambiguous. With 2 bases removed from V and 1 base from J, the gap between germline ends came to 8 bases. Germline V gene sequence: CDR1 MNHEY, CDR2 SMNVEV (reference sequence). The CDR3 totals 14 residues.

This clonotype was picked up a small number of times. J is TRBJ1-1 and V is TRBV2; D unresolved. Germline assignment: CDR1 SNHLY and CDR2 FYNNEI. The CDR3 loop spans 13 amino acids. Trimming cost V 6 bases and J 1 base, with 9 bases left between them. CDR3 residues: CASRVNRNTEAFF. The CDR3 DNA reads as TGTGCCAGCAGAGTTAACAGGAACACTGAAGCTTTCTTT.

This clonotype occurred a few times. The junction differs from germline at one of its ends, possibly a read error. V usage is TRBV5-1 and J usage is TRBJ2-3; a weak D match, TRBD2 (6 bases). CDR3 length: 14 residues. The germline V gene has CDR1 SGHRS and CDR2 YFSETQ. The CDR3 sequence is CASSLEGPTDTQYF. The DNA of the CDR3 is TGTGCCAGCAGCTTGGAGGGGCCTACAGATACGCAGTATTTT.

This clonotype turned up a few times. The chain links TRBV20-1 to TRBJ1-5, with 7 bases lining up with TRBD1. Per the germline V gene, CDR1 is DFQATT and CDR2 is SNEGSKA (reference sequence). The CDR3 runs to 14 residues. Losses at the gene ends were 6 bases for V and 2 bases for J; bases not matched to a gene: 7. The CDR3 DNA follows: TGCAGTGCCAGGGAAACAGGGGGCAATCAGCCCCAGCATTTT. Protein product: CSARETGGNQPQHF.

The chain is built from TRBV5-1 and TRBJ2-1, with 7 bases fitting TRBD1. The last part of the DNA fits TRBJ2-7 better; the J call may be wrong. The CDR3 runs 15 residues. Looked up from germline, CDR1 is SGHRS and CDR2 is YFSETQ. The CDR3 loop reads CASSLDATGSYEQYF. CDR3 sequence (DNA): TGCGCCAGCAGCTTGGATGCGACAGGGTCCTACGAGCAGTACTTC.

This clonotype came up a few times. The chain employs TRBV11-2 and TRBJ2-1; D possibly corresponds to TRBD2 (6 bases). The V end lost 5 bases, the J end lost 2 bases, and 10 bases lay between the germline ends. There are 14 residues in the CDR3. The germline gives CDR1 SGHAT, CDR2 FQNNGV. The CDR3 DNA follows: TGTGCCAGCAGCGCGCGGGGACCCTACAATGAGCAGTTCTTC. Its protein product is CASSARGPYNEQFF.

J is TRBJ2-1 and V is TRBV6-1, with TRBD2 identical over 9 bases. Germline values: CDR1 MNHNS, CDR2 SASEGT. The CDR3 extends over 18 amino acids. V shed 2 bases, J shed 4 bases, and the junction held 12 bases outside the gene matches. CDR3 loop: CASSESFGTSGLYNEQFF. The CDR3 bases are TGTGCCAGCAGTGAAAGTTTCGGTACTAGCGGGCTTTACAATGAGCAGTTCTTC.

Many counts were recorded for this clonotype. J is TRBJ2-7 and V is TRBV5-8, with D perhaps matching TRBD1 (6 bases). The V end was cut by 5 bases, the J end by 0 bases, with 12 bases between. The CDR3 loop spans 14 amino acids. Germline CDR1 is SGHTS and CDR2 is YDEGEE. For the CDR3, the DNA is TGTGCCAGCAGGTTGACAGGTTCCTCCTACGAGCAGTACTTC. The encoded protein is CASRLTGSSYEQYF.